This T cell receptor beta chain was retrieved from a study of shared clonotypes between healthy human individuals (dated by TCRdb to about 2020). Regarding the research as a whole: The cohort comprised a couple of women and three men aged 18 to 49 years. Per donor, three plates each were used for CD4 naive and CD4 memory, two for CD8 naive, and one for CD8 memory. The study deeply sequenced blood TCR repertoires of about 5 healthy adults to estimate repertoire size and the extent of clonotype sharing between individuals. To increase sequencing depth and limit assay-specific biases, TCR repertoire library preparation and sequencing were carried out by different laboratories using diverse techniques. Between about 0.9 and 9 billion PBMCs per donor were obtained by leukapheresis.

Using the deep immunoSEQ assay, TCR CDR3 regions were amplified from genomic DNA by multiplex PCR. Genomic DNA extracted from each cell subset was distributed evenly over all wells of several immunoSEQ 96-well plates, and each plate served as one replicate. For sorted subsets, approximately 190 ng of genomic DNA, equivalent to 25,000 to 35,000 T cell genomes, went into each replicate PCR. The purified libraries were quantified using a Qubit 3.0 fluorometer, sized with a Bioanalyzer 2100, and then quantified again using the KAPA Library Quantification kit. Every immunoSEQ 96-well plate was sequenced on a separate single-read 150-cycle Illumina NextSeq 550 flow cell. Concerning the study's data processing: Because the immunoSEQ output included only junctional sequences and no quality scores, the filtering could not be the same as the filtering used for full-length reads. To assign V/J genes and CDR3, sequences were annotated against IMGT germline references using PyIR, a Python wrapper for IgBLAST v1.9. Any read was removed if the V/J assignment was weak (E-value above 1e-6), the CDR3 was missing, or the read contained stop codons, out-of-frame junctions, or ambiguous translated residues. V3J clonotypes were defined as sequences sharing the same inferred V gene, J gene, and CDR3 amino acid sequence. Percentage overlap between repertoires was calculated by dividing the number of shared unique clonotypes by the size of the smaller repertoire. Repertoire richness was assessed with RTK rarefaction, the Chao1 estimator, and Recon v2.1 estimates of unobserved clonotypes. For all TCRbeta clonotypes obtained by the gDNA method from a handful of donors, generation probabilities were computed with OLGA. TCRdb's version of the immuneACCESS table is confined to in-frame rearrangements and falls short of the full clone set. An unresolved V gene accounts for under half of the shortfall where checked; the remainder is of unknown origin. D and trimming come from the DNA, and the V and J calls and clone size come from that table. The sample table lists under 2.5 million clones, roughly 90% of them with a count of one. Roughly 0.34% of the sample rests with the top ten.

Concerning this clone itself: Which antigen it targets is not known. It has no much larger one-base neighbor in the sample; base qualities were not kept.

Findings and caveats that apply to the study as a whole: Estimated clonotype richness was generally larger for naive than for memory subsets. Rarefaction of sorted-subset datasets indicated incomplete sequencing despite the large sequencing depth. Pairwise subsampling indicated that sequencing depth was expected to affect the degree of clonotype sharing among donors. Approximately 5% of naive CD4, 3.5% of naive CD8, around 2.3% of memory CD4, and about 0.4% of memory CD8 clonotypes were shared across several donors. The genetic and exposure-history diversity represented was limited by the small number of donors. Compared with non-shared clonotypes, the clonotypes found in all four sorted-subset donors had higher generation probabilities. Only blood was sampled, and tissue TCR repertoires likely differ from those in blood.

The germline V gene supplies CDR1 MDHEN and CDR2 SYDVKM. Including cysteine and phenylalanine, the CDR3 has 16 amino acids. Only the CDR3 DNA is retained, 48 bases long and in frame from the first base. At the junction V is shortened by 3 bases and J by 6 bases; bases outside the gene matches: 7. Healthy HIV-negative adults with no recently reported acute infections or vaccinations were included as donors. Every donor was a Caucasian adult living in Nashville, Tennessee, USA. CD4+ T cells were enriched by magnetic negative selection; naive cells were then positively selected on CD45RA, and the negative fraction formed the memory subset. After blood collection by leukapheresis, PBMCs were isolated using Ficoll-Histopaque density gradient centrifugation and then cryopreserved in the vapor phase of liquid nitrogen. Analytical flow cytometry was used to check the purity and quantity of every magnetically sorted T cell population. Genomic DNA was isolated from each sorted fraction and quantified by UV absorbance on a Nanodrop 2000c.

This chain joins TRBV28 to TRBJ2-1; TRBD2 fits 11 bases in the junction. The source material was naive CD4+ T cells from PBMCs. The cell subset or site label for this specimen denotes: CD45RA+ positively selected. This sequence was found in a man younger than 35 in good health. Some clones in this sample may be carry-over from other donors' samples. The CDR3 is CASSFPLAGATNEQFF. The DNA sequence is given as TGTGCCAGCAGTTTCCCACTAGCGGGAGCTACCAATGAGCAGTTCTTC.